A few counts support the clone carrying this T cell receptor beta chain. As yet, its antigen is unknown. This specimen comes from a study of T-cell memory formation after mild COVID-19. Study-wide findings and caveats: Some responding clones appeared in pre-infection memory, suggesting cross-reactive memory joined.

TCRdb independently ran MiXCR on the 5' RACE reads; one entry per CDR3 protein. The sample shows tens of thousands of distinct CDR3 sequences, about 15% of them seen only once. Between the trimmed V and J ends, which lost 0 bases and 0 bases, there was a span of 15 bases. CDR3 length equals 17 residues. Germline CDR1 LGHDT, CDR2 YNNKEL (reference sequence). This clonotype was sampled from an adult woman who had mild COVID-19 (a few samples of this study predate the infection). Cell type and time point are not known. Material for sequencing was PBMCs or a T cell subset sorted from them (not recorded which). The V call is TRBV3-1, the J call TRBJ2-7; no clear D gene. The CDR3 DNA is TGTGCCAGCAGCCAAGATGAGATTTTTTCGACCTCCTACGAGCAGTACTTC. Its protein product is CASSQDEIFSTSYEQYF.